Below, 10 T cell receptor beta chains from the same sample are listed, as sequenced in a study of Ad26.COV2.S vaccination and SARS-CoV-2 variants. Sequenced by immunoSEQ multiplex PCR; TCRdb stores in-frame clones only, minus some. The data show 300,000 to 450,000 clones, 92% seen once. The sequencing used peripheral blood, collected after recovery from COVID-19. All receptors come from a human donor who had recovered from COVID-19.

The V gene is TRBV19, the J gene TRBJ1-5; D is perhaps TRBD1 (6 bases). Trimming removed 3 bases from V and 6 bases from J, with 9 bases in between. Per the germline V gene, CDR1 is LNHDA and CDR2 is SQIVND (reference sequence). The CDR3 length is 13 residues. The DNA for the CDR3 is TGTGCCAGTAGTATCAACAGGGTTCAGCCCCAGCATTTT. It is translated as CASSINRVQPQHF.

This clone was counted a single time. The chain has TRBV6-6 and TRBJ2-5; 7 bases are a match to TRBD1. The V gene end was trimmed by 2 bases and the J gene end by 4 bases; junction bases not matched to a gene: 4. Germline V gene data show CDR1 as MNHNY and CDR2 as SVGAGI (reference sequence). The CDR3 has 14 residues. The CDR3 loop is CASSYRQGVETQYF. The CDR3 nucleotides read TGTGCCAGCAGTTACCGCCAGGGGGTAGAGACCCAGTACTTC.

The chain links TRBV5-6 to TRBJ1-5; D may be TRBD1 (5 bases). The germline V and J ends were trimmed by 0 bases and 7 bases, with 11 bases remaining between them. The CDR3 runs 14 residues. Germline V gives CDR1 SGHDT, CDR2 YYEEEE. The CDR3 here is CASSLGRAGQPQHF. The CDR3 region has the DNA TGTGCCAGCAGCTTGGGCAGGGCAGGGCAGCCCCAGCATTTT.

This chain joins TRBV27 and TRBJ1-5; D unresolved. This CDR3 is 12 amino acids long. Germline V gives CDR1 MNHEY, CDR2 SMNVEV (reference sequence). V was clipped by 8 bases and J by 4 bases, with 9 bases between them. The CDR3, as DNA: TGTGCCAGCTCGGACGGGAATCAGCCCCAGCATTTT. Translated: CASSDGNQPQHF.

This clone occurred once. The rearrangement joins TRBV27 to TRBJ2-1, with D unresolved. From germline, CDR1 is MNHEY and CDR2 SMNVEV (reference sequence). CDR3 length equals 15 residues. Trimming took 6 bases from V and 4 from J, leaving 16 bases between them. CDR3 amino acids: CASRLGVLPYNEQFF. CDR3 nucleotides: TGTGCCAGCAGGCTCGGAGTGCTTCCATACAATGAGCAGTTCTTC.

The chain is built from TRBV28 and TRBJ1-1, with 9 positions matching TRBD1. This CDR3 has 14 residues. Germline values: CDR1 MDHEN, CDR2 SYDVKM. V gave up 7 bases and J gave up 2 bases; unmatched junction bases: 5. CDR3 in DNA: TGTGCCAGCATATTGGACAGGGGAAACACTGAAGCTTTCTTT. The encoded protein is CASILDRGNTEAFF.

The V call is TRBV28, the J call TRBJ1-2; D remains unclear. The CDR3 spans 13 residues. Between the trimmed V and J ends, which lost 7 bases and 8 bases, there was a span of 17 bases. Germline values: CDR1 MDHEN, CDR2 SYDVKM. In DNA, the CDR3 is TGTGCCAGCAACTCCCCAGGACGGTCGGGCTACACCTTC. It encodes CASNSPGRSGYTF.

The genes are TRBV27 and TRBJ1-5; possibly TRBD1 for D (5 bases). The V gene lost 4 bases and the J gene lost 3 bases, with 13 bases spanning the gap. CDR3 length equals 15 residues. The V gene's germline CDR1 is MNHEY and CDR2 SMNVEV (reference sequence). The DNA of the CDR3 is TGTGCCAGCAGTTACCGACCAGGGTCCAATCAGCCCCAGCATTTT. It translates to CASSYRPGSNQPQHF.

The chain links TRBV6-5 to TRBJ1-1; D might be TRBD1 (5 bases). The V gene's germline CDR1 is MNHEY and CDR2 SVGAGI. The CDR3 is 12 residues long. The CDR3 nucleotides are TGTCCGAACGGGCAGGGGAACACTGAAGCTTTCTTT. It codes for CPNGQGNTEAFF.

V and J are TRBV27 and TRBJ1-2; unclear D gene. This CDR3 is built from 14 residues. Trimming shortened V by 0 bases and J by 3 bases, and 8 bases separated the two germline ends. Per the germline V gene, CDR1 is MNHEY and CDR2 is SMNVEV (reference sequence). In nucleotides, the CDR3 is TGTGCCAGCAGTTTATCGCCAGACCACTATGGCTACACCTTC. Translated, it gives CASSLSPDHYGYTF.